The 22 T cell receptor beta chains reported below all come from one sample, sequenced in a study of blood T cell dynamics during melanoma immunotherapy. The time point was: pre-treatment baseline. Assay: immunoSEQ multiplex PCR; the TCRdb copy retains only in-frame clones and omits some. The data hold 15,000 to 20,000 clones, with approximately 90% observed a single time. The source material was blood, sampled from a patient treated with checkpoint blockade. The receptors here all came from a human donor with melanoma.

This clone turned up a few times. In DNA, the CDR3 is TGTGCCAGCAGCCTATGGGACAGCTATGGCTACACCTTC. Protein: CASSLWDSYGYTF. V and J are TRBV14 and TRBJ1-2, with 7 bases matching TRBD1. The ends lost 4 bases at V and 4 bases at J; junction bases unmatched: 3. CDR1 and CDR2 (germline): SGHDN, FVKESK. This CDR3 has 13 residues.

V is TRBV25-1 and J is TRBJ2-2; D uncertain. Germline values: CDR1 MGHDK, CDR2 SYGVNS. V was cut by 5 bases and J by 1 base, with 8 bases left in between. The CDR3 totals 14 residues. The CDR3 DNA sequence: TGTGCCAGCAGTACGGCAGAGAACACCGGGGAGCTGTTTTTT. Translation: CASSTAENTGELFF.

This clone was seen a few times. The chain is built from TRBV6-1 and TRBJ1-2; D gene ambiguous. This CDR3 has 13 residues. The germline gives CDR1 MNHNS, CDR2 SASEGT. V lost 1 base and J lost 6, with 9 bases in between. The CDR3 loop reads CASSEEVGNGYTF. In DNA form, the CDR3 reads TGTGCCAGCAGTGAAGAAGTCGGTAATGGCTACACCTTC.

The chain recombines TRBV6-1 with TRBJ1-1; D is unclear. From germline, CDR1 is MNHNS and CDR2 SASEGT. The CDR3 extends over 13 amino acids. Trimming shortened V by 3 bases and J by 1 base, and 6 bases separated the two germline ends. CDR3 DNA sequence: TGTGCCAGCAGTGAGGCCGGGAACACTGAAGCTTTCTTT. It is translated as CASSEAGNTEAFF.

The chain is built from TRBV5-1 and TRBJ1-4; a possible D gene is TRBD1 (5 bases). The CDR3 consists of 14 residues. From germline, CDR1 is SGHRS and CDR2 YFSETQ. V gave up 6 bases and J gave up 7 bases, with 16 bases separating them. CDR3 loop: CASNSGTAGEKLFF. CDR3 sequence (DNA): TGCGCCAGCAACTCCGGGACGGCGGGTGAAAAACTGTTTTTT.

The chain employs TRBV4-2 and TRBJ2-7; no reliable D call. The V end was cut by 1 base, the J end by 3 bases, with 16 bases between. Germline lookup yields CDR1 LGHNA and CDR2 YNFKEQ. CDR3 length: 16 amino acids. The CDR3 nucleotides are TGTGCCAGCAGCCAAGGGGGTCGAAAAGGCAACTACGAGCAGTACTTC. It translates to CASSQGGRKGNYEQYF.

This chain joins TRBV7-2 and TRBJ2-7; D ambiguous. This CDR3 is built from 16 residues. Deletions cut 1 base from V and 0 bases from J, with 13 bases between. Germline assignment: CDR1 SGHTA and CDR2 FQGNSA. The CDR3 loop reads CASSLGGWGSSYEQYF. The CDR3 DNA sequence: TGTGCCAGCAGCTTAGGTGGTTGGGGTAGCTCCTACGAGCAGTACTTC.

This chain links TRBV10-2 with TRBJ2-1; 7 positions agree with TRBD1. Germline CDR1 WSHSY, CDR2 SAAADI. With 0 bases clipped from V and 2 bases from J, the junction kept 4 bases outside the gene matches. This CDR3 region has 16 residues. In nucleotides, the CDR3 is TGCGCCAGCAGTGAGTCAGGGGGCACTCCCTACAATGAGCAGTTCTTC. Protein sequence: CASSESGGTPYNEQFF.

The CDR3 here is CASSPVGTTGELFF. In DNA, the CDR3 is TGTGCCAGCAGCCCGGTGGGAACTACCGGGGAGCTGTTTTTT. The chain combines TRBV25-1 with TRBJ2-2, with no clear D. CDR1 MGHDK and CDR2 SYGVNS come from the germline V gene. Deletions cut 6 bases from V and 5 bases from J, with 13 bases between. The CDR3 covers 14 residues.

This chain joins TRBV9 and TRBJ1-3, with D possibly TRBD1 on 6 matching bases. Germline V gene lookup returns CDR1 SGDLS and CDR2 YYNGEE. The V and J ends lost 4 bases and 5 bases respectively, with 16 bases between them. CDR3 length equals 15 residues. The CDR3 coding sequence is TGTGCCAGCAGCCCCGTTGGGGACAACAGAAACACCATATATTTT. This translates into CASSPVGDNRNTIYF.

This clone was recorded only once. The rearrangement joins TRBV5-1 to TRBJ2-2, with D possibly called TRBD1 or TRBD2 (5 bases each). Germline lookup yields CDR1 SGHRS and CDR2 YFSETQ. This CDR3 is 13 amino acids long. Trimming cost V 6 bases and J 5 bases, with 11 bases left between them. CDR3 loop: CASKPGTTGELFF. CDR3 DNA sequence: TGCGCCAGCAAACCCGGGACGACCGGGGAGCTGTTTTTT.

This clone has more than one count but fewer than ten. The chain combines TRBV6-1 with TRBJ1-3; the match to TRBD1 covers 7 bases. The V and J ends lost 2 bases and 0 bases, in that order; junction bases with no gene match: 4. CDR3 length: 16 residues. The germline V gene has CDR1 MNHNS and CDR2 SASEGT. CDR3 residues: CASSEMTGNSGNTIYF. CDR3 DNA sequence: TGTGCCAGCAGTGAAATGACAGGGAACTCTGGAAACACCATATATTTT.

This chain connects TRBV7-2 to TRBJ1-1; perhaps TRBD1 as D (6 bases). V was pared by 7 bases and J by 1 base, with 13 bases between. CDR3 length: 14 residues. Germline CDR1 and CDR2: SGHTA and FQGNSA. CDR3 DNA sequence: TGTGCCAGCACCGACAGGAAGAAGAACACTGAAGCTTTCTTT. Amino acids: CASTDRKKNTEAFF.

The chain couples TRBV18 to TRBJ2-5; 7 bases are a match to TRBD2. The CDR3 sequence is 19 residues long. Germline CDR1 is KGHSH and CDR2 is LQKENI. The trim removed 2 bases at V and 0 bases at J, leaving 15 bases unmatched. DNA of the CDR3: TGTGCCAGCTCACCAAGTTTTCTAGCGGAGGGAGCGTACCAAGAGACCCAGTACTTC. Amino acids: CASSPSFLAEGAYQETQYF.

This sequence joins TRBV5-1 and TRBJ1-1; unclear D gene. CDR1 SGHRS and CDR2 YFSETQ come from the germline V gene. The CDR3 runs to 13 residues. Trimming took off 4 bases at V and 0 bases at J, with 7 bases between the two ends. This CDR3 reads CASSLSMNTEAFF. As DNA, the CDR3 is TGCGCCAGCAGCCTGTCCATGAACACTGAAGCTTTCTTT.

This clone was counted a few times. The chain joins TRBV27 to TRBJ1-5; no reliable D call. CDR1 is MNHEY, CDR2 SMNVEV, per germline (reference sequence). Trimming cost V 3 bases and J 3 bases, with 6 bases left between them. CDR3 length: 13 residues. CDR3 nucleotides: TGTGCCAGCAGTTTCGGGGTCAATCAGCCCCAGCATTTT. This encodes CASSFGVNQPQHF.

The V gene is TRBV28, the J gene TRBJ1-5, with D possibly TRBD1 on 5 matching bases. Looked up from germline, CDR1 is MDHEN and CDR2 is SYDVKM. Trimming removed 5 bases from V and 2 bases from J, with 13 bases in between. This CDR3 is 15 amino acids long. The CDR3: CASSPPRAGNQPQHF. The CDR3 DNA sequence: TGTGCCAGCAGTCCACCCAGGGCCGGCAATCAGCCCCAGCATTTT. Together with reference TRBV28 and TRBJ1-5, the CDR3 gives the full variable domain: DVKVTQSSRYLVKRTGEKVFLECVQDMDHENMFWYRQDPGLGLRLIYFSYDVKMKEKGDIPEGYSVSREKKERFSLILESASTNQTSMYLCASSPPRAGNQPQHFGDGTRLSIL.

In its sample, this clone was seen once. The gene calls are TRBV5-6 and TRBJ1-5; D not resolved. Germline CDR1 and CDR2: SGHDT and YYEEEE. Trimming removed 0 bases from V and 4 bases from J, with 11 bases in between. The CDR3 loop spans 15 amino acids. The CDR3 loop is CASSLGSERNQPQHF. DNA for the CDR3: TGTGCCAGCAGCTTGGGCAGCGAGCGTAATCAGCCCCAGCATTTT.

This chain joins TRBV19 and TRBJ1-3, with D possibly matching TRBD1 (5 bases). CDR1 and CDR2 from the germline V gene are LNHDA and SQIVND (reference sequence). There are 15 residues in the CDR3. V dropped 3 bases and J dropped 0 bases, with 9 bases sitting between them. CDR3 sequence (DNA): TGTGCCAGTAGTATTGGGACCGGCTCTGGAAACACCATATATTTT. Encoded protein: CASSIGTGSGNTIYF.

V is TRBV14 and J is TRBJ2-7; D is perhaps TRBD1 (5 bases). The CDR3 runs to 15 residues. Trimming left V 6 bases short and J 2 bases short, with 17 bases between. Germline V gene data show CDR1 as SGHDN and CDR2 as FVKESK. The CDR3 coding sequence is TGTGCCAGCAGTTCCCGGGCCCTAGGGGCCTACGAGCAGTACTTC. Its translation: CASSSRALGAYEQYF.

This chain links TRBV4-2 with TRBJ1-1, with TRBD1 matching over 9 bases. The CDR3 is made up of 17 amino acids. CDR1 and CDR2 (germline): LGHNA, YNFKEQ. Trimming cost V 1 base and J 6 bases; bases outside gene matches: 12. CDR3 region: CASSQVGDRVVFSEAFF. CDR3 in DNA: TGTGCCAGCAGCCAAGTAGGGGACAGGGTGGTTTTCTCTGAAGCTTTCTTT.

The rearrangement links TRBV5-1 to TRBJ2-7; 9 bases align to TRBD2. Per germline, CDR1 SGHRS and CDR2 YFSETQ. V gave up 0 bases and J gave up 0 bases; unmatched junction bases: 1. The CDR3 runs 15 residues. The CDR3 DNA reads as TGCGCCAGCAGCTTGGTAGCGGGAGCCTCCTACGAGCAGTACTTC. It codes for CASSLVAGASYEQYF. The whole variable domain, filled in from reference TRBV5-1 and TRBJ2-7, reads KAGVTQTPRYLIKTRGQQVTLSCSPISGHRSVSWYQQTPGQGLQFLFEYFSETQRNKGNFPGRFSGRQFSNSRSEMNVSTLELGDSALYLCASSLVAGASYEQYFGPGTRLTVT.